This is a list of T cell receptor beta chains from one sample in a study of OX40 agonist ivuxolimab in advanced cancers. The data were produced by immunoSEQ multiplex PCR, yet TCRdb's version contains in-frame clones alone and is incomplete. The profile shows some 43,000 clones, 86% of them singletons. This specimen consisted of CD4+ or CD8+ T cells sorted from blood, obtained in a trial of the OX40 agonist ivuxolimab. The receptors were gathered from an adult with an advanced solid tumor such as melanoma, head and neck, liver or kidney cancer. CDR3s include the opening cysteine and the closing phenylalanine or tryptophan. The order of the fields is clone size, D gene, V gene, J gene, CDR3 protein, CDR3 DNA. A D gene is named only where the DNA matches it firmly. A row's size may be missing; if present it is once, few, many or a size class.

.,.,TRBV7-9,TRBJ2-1,CASSAPSNEQFF,TGTGCCAGCAGCGCGCCTAGCAATGAGCAGTTCTTC
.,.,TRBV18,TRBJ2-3,CASSPGLRTDTQYF,TGTGCCAGCTCACCAGGGTTACGCACAGATACGCAGTATTTT
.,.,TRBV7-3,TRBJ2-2,CASSLNPLVGELFF,TGTGCCAGCAGCCTAAACCCCTTAGTAGGGGAGCTGTTTTTT
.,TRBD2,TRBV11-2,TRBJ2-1,CASSSSGEQFF,TGTGCCAGCAGCTCTAGCGGGGAGCAGTTCTTC
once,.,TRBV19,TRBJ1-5,CASSISGNDQPQHF,TGTGCCAGTAGTATATCAGGGAATGATCAGCCCCAGCATTTT
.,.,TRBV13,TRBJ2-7,CASSLNPDTYEQYF,TGTGCCAGCAGCTTAAATCCGGACACCTACGAGCAGTACTTC
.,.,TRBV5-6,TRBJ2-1,CASSLVGFENNEQFF,TGTGCCAGCAGCTTGGTCGGTTTCGAGAACAATGAGCAGTTCTTC
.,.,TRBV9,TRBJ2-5,CASSIRPSQETQYF,TGTGCCAGCAGCATCAGGCCTTCCCAAGAGACCCAGTACTTC
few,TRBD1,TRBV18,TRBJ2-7,CASSPPTGANYEQYF,TGTGCCAGCTCACCACCGACAGGGGCGAACTACGAGCAGTACTTC
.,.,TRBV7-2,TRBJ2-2,CASSPRRGGLNTGELFF,TGTGCCAGCAGCCCACGCCGAGGGGGTTTGAACACCGGGGAGCTGTTTTTT
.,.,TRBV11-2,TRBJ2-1,CASSLEVNNEQFF,TGTGCCAGCAGCTTAGAAGTCAACAATGAGCAGTTCTTC
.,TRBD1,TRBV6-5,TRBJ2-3,CASSFGTGGTDTQYF,TGTGCCAGCAGCTTTGGGACAGGAGGCACAGATACGCAGTATTTT
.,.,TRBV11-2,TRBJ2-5,CASSLTWGGYQETQYF,TGTGCCAGCAGCTTAACGTGGGGCGGGTACCAAGAGACCCAGTACTTC
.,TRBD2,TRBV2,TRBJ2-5,CAGSTSGLAMGTQYF,TGTGCCGGCAGCACGTCGGGACTAGCGATGGGGACCCAGTACTTC
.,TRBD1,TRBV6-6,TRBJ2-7,CASSYDRDRVSYEQYF,TGTGCCAGCAGTTACGACCGGGACAGGGTCTCCTACGAGCAGTACTTC
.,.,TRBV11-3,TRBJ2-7,CASSLGAGGIYEQYF,TGTGCCAGCAGCTTAGGAGCCGGAGGAATTTACGAGCAGTACTTC
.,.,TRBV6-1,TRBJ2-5,CASSARGAGQETQYF,TGTGCCAGCAGTGCCCGGGGGGCGGGACAAGAGACCCAGTACTTC
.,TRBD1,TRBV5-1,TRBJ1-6,CASSLGDRGRISSPLHF,TGCGCCAGCAGCTTGGGGGACAGGGGGCGGATAAGTTCACCCCTCCACTTT
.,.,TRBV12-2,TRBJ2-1,CASRLGRGTSGTPQFF,TGTGCAAGTCGCTTGGGACGAGGGACTAGCGGGACTCCGCAGTTCTTC
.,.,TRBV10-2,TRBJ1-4,CARRIGGKTVF,TGCGCCAGGAGAATCGGTGGAAAAACTGTTTTT
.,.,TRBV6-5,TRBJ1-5,CASRREGPGQPQHF,TGTGCCAGCAGACGAGAGGGACCCGGGCAGCCCCAGCATTTT